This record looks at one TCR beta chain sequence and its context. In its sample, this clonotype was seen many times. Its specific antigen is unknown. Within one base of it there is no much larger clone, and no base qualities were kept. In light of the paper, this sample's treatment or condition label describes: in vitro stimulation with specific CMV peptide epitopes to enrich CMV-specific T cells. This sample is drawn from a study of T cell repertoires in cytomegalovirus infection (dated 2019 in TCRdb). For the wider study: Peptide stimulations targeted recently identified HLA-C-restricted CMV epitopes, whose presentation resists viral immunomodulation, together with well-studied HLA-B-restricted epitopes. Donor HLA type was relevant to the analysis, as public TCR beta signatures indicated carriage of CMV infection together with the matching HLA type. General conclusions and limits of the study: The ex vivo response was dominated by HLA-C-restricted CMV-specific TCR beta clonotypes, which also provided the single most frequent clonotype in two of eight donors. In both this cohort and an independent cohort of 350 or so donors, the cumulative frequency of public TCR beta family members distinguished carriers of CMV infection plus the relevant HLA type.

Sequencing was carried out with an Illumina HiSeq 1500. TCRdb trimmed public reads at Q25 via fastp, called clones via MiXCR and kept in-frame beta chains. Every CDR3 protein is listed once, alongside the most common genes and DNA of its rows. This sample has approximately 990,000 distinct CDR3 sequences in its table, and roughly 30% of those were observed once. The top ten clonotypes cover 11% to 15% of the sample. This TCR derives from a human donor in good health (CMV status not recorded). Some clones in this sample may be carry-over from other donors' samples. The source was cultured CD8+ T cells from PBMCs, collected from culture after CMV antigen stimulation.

In nucleotide form, the sequence is TGTGCCAGCAGCTTAAGAGGGAATGACATTCAGTACTTC. The translation is CASSLRGNDIQYF. The rearrangement combines TRBV7-9 with TRBJ2-4; TRBD2 is possibly the D segment (5 matching bases). V and J are truncated by 2 bases and 8 bases respectively, leaving an intervening sequence of 10 bases. CDR1 and CDR2 are drawn from the germline V gene (reference sequence): SEHNR, FQNEAQ. The CDR3, from cysteine to phenylalanine, totals 13 residues. The entry retains the CDR3 DNA only, 39 bases that are in frame from base 1.